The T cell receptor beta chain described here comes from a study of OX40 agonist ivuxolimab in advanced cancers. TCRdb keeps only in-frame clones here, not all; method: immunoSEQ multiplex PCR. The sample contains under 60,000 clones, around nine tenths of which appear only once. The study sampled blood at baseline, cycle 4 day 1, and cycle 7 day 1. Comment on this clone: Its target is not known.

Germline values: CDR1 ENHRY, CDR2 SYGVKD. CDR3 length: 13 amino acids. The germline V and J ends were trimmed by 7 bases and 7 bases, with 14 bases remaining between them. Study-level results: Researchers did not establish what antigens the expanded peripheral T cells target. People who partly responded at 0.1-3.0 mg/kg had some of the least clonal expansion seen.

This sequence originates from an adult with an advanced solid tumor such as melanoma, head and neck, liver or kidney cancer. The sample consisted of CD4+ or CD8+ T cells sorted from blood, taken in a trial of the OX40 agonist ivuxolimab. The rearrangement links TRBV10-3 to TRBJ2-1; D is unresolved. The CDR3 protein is CAITSDPGNEQFF. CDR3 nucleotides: TGTGCCATCACATCGGACCCTGGGAATGAGCAGTTCTTC.